The 16 T cell receptor beta chains given below trace back to one sample, sequenced in a study of cytomegalovirus exposure and HLA in healthy donors. The method was immunoSEQ multiplex PCR; TCRdb's version includes in-frame clones alone and lacks a portion of them. The sample contains a few hundred thousand clones, almost 90% of which appear only once. The sample comprised PBMCs. The receptor set was obtained from a woman aged 18 to 35 in good health and CMV-seronegative.

This chain joins TRBV7-6 and TRBJ1-5; TRBD1 agrees at 10 bases. After removal of 5 bases from V and 7 bases from J, the junction contained 5 bases not matched to a gene. The CDR3 consists of 14 residues. From germline, CDR1 is SGHVS and CDR2 FNYEAQ. CDR3 sequence reads: CASSPGTGAQPQHF. The DNA for the CDR3 is TGTGCCAGCAGCCCCGGGACAGGGGCCCAGCCCCAGCATTTT.

This clone was seen only a few times. The identical CDR3 is also encoded by other nucleotide sequences in the sample. The CDR3 spells CASSLDTNTEAFF. CDR3 nucleotide sequence: TGTGCCAGCAGCTTAGACACGAACACTGAAGCTTTCTTT. V is TRBV7-9 and J is TRBJ1-1; no clear D gene. This CDR3 has 13 amino acids. With 1 base removed from V and 1 base from J, the gap between germline ends came to 4 bases. Looked up from germline, CDR1 is SEHNR and CDR2 is FQNEAQ (reference sequence).

This sequence joins TRBV29-1 and TRBJ1-2; 10 nucleotides match TRBD1. The CDR3 totals 13 residues. Trimming at V came to 6 bases and at J to 3 bases, leaving 4 bases not matched to a gene. Per the germline V gene, CDR1 is SQVTM and CDR2 is ANQGSEA. Here the CDR3 DNA reads TGCAGCGTAGCGACAGGGGGCGACTATGGCTACACCTTC. Amino acids: CSVATGGDYGYTF. Based on the CDR3 plus reference TRBV29-1 and TRBJ1-2, the full variable domain is SAVISQKPSRDICQRGTSLTIQCQVDSQVTMMFWYRQQPGQSLTLIATANQGSEATYESGFVIDKFPISRPNLTFSTLTVSNMSPEDSSIYLCSVATGGDYGYTFGSGTRLTVV.

The DNA of the CDR3 is TGTGCCAGCAGGACTAGCGGGTATACCTACGAGCAGTACGTC. Translated: CASRTSGYTYEQYV. The chain is built from TRBV6-5 and TRBJ2-7; 10 bases agree with TRBD2. With 6 bases clipped from V and 2 bases from J, the junction kept 4 bases outside the gene matches. The CDR3 loop spans 14 amino acids. The germline V gene encodes CDR1 MNHEY and CDR2 SVGAGI.

This chain uses TRBV6-4 with TRBJ2-1, with 8 bases identical to TRBD2. Germline V gene lookup returns CDR1 MRHNA and CDR2 SNTAGT. V gave up 3 bases and J gave up 2 bases; unmatched junction bases: 0. There are 14 residues in the CDR3. The CDR3 here is CASSEGLAYNEQFF. CDR3 nucleotide sequence: TGTGCCAGCAGTGAGGGACTAGCCTACAATGAGCAGTTCTTC.

In this sample, this clone turned up a few times. This chain uses TRBV7-2 with TRBJ2-7, with D maybe TRBD2 (7 bases). The CDR3 consists of 14 residues. V was shortened by 3 bases and J by 5 bases, with 14 bases between the two germline ends. In germline, CDR1 is SGHTA, CDR2 FQGNSA. In DNA form, the CDR3 reads TGTGCCAGCAGCTTGGTGGCGGGGGCCCACGAGCAGTACGTC. It is translated as CASSLVAGAHEQYV.

The gene calls are TRBV7-9 and TRBJ2-5; TRBD2 matches at 9 bases. In germline, CDR1 is SEHNR, CDR2 FQNEAQ (reference sequence). The CDR3 is made up of 15 amino acids. The junction had 7 bases not matched to a gene; V was cut back by 5 bases and J by 3 bases. The CDR3 bases are TGTGCCAGCAGCCCAATTAGCGGGGGTGAAGAGACCCAGTACTTC. Translating it yields CASSPISGGEETQYF.

The gene calls are TRBV7-2 and TRBJ2-1; no clear D. Trimming cost V 4 bases and J 7 bases, with 11 bases left between them. CDR3 size: 13 residues. In germline, CDR1 is SGHTA, CDR2 FQGNSA. CDR3 region: CASSSYLLNEQFF. In nucleotides, the CDR3 is TGTGCCAGCAGCTCTTACCTATTAAATGAGCAGTTCTTC.

V is TRBV29-1 and J is TRBJ1-2; possibly TRBD1 for D (5 bases). Deletions cut 4 bases from V and 6 bases from J, with 15 bases between. This CDR3 comprises 13 residues. Looked up from germline, CDR1 is SQVTM and CDR2 is ANQGSEA. The CDR3 here is CSVVPPGRHGYTF. For the CDR3, the DNA is TGCAGCGTTGTTCCACCAGGGCGGCATGGCTACACCTTC.

A note on this clone: The identical CDR3 is also encoded by other nucleotide sequences in the sample. CDR3 DNA sequence: TGTGCCAGCAGTTCTCAGGGAAATGAGCAGTTCTTC. It translates to CASSSQGNEQFF. V usage is TRBV7-9 and J usage is TRBJ2-1, with a possible D match to TRBD1 (5 bases). The CDR3 length is 12 residues. The V end was cut by 6 bases, the J end by 7 bases, with 10 bases between. Germline CDR1 and CDR2: SEHNR and FQNEAQ (reference sequence).

DNA for the CDR3: TGCGCCAGCAGCCCCGGACAGCCCCAAGAGACCCAGTACTTC. It is translated as CASSPGQPQETQYF. The chain has TRBV5-1 and TRBJ2-5; D possibly corresponds to TRBD1 (6 bases). Germline V gene sequence: CDR1 SGHRS, CDR2 YFSETQ. This CDR3 is built from 14 residues. Trimming shortened V by 4 bases and J by 1 base, and 11 bases separated the two germline ends.

This chain connects TRBV28 to TRBJ2-5; 7 bases map to TRBD1. The V gene end was trimmed by 4 bases and the J gene end by 2 bases; junction bases not matched to a gene: 10. Germline V gives CDR1 MDHEN, CDR2 SYDVKM. CDR3 size: 16 residues. The CDR3 coding sequence is TGTGCCAGCAGTTACCTTCAAGGACAGGCACAAGAGACCCAGTACTTC. Encoded protein: CASSYLQGQAQETQYF. Together with reference TRBV28 and TRBJ2-5, the CDR3 gives the full variable domain: DVKVTQSSRYLVKRTGEKVFLECVQDMDHENMFWYRQDPGLGLRLIYFSYDVKMKEKGDIPEGYSVSREKKERFSLILESASTNQTSMYLCASSYLQGQAQETQYFGPGTRLLVL.

The CDR3 protein is CASSIRTGVQETQYF. Written as DNA, the CDR3 is TGTGCCAGTAGTATTAGGACGGGGGTGCAAGAGACCCAGTACTTC. The J gene is TRBJ2-5, the V gene TRBV19, with D perhaps matching TRBD2 (6 bases). V lost 3 bases and J 2 bases, leaving 13 bases between the germline ends. The CDR3 is 15 amino acids. Germline CDR1 reads LNHDA; CDR2 reads SQIVND (reference sequence).

There are a few counts of this clone. This sequence joins TRBV27 and TRBJ1-1; no reliable D call. Germline values: CDR1 MNHEY, CDR2 SMNVEV (reference sequence). CDR3 size: 13 residues. Trimming took 2 bases from V and 2 from J, leaving 6 bases between them. CDR3 sequence: CASSLTENTEAFF. For the CDR3, the DNA is TGTGCCAGCAGTTTAACAGAAAACACTGAAGCTTTCTTT.

The genes are TRBV28 and TRBJ2-7; TRBD1 matches 7 bases. Germline V gene sequence: CDR1 MDHEN, CDR2 SYDVKM. CDR3 size: 15 residues. V was clipped by 5 bases and J by 3 bases; unmatched bases: 10. The CDR3 spells CASSTTGDVLYEQYF. In nucleotides, the CDR3 is TGTGCCAGCAGTACCACAGGGGATGTACTCTACGAGCAGTACTTC. Combining the CDR3 with reference TRBV28 and TRBJ2-7 gives the whole variable domain DVKVTQSSRYLVKRTGEKVFLECVQDMDHENMFWYRQDPGLGLRLIYFSYDVKMKEKGDIPEGYSVSREKKERFSLILESASTNQTSMYLCASSTTGDVLYEQYFGPGTRLTVT.

This chain links TRBV9 with TRBJ2-2; 11 bases line up with TRBD1. The J segment lost 7 bases and the V segment lost 1 base, leaving 3 bases of the junction unmatched. Per germline, CDR1 SGDLS and CDR2 YYNGEE. The CDR3 extends over 15 amino acids. The CDR3 coding sequence is TGTGCCAGCAGCGTATGGACAGGGGGCAACGGGGAGCTGTTTTTT. This encodes CASSVWTGGNGELFF. The variable domain in full, with the rest retrieved from reference TRBV9 and TRBJ2-2, is DSGVTQTPKHLITATGQRVTLRCSPRSGDLSVYWYQQSLDQGLQFLIQYYNGEERAKGNILERFSAQQFPDLHSELNLSSLELGDSALYFCASSVWTGGNGELFFGEGSRLTVL.